This TCR beta chain was observed in a study of T cell repertoires in cytomegalovirus infection. Study overall: An indication of both CMV infection and matching HLA type came from public TCR beta signatures. Findings and caveats of the study: Dominating the ex vivo response were HLA-C-restricted CMV-specific TCR beta clonotypes.

Germline V gene sequence: CDR1 MNHEY, CDR2 SMNVEV (reference sequence). The CDR3 totals 16 residues. The V gene lost 6 bases and the J gene lost 5 bases, with 22 bases spanning the gap. Each CDR3 protein gets one entry after TCRdb re-called the reads with MiXCR. The sample lists about 530,000 distinct CDR3 sequences, approximately 26% occurring once. A word on this clonotype: The antigen is unknown.

The chain couples TRBV27 to TRBJ2-5; D remains ambiguous. The sample comprised PBMCs. This receptor was taken from a human donor in good health (CMV status not recorded). Some clones in this sample may be carry-over from other donors' samples. In nucleotides, the CDR3 is TGTGCCAGCAGCTCCTCCCAGGTCTACCTCGGCGAGACCCAGTACTTC. Encoded protein: CASSSSQVYLGETQYF.